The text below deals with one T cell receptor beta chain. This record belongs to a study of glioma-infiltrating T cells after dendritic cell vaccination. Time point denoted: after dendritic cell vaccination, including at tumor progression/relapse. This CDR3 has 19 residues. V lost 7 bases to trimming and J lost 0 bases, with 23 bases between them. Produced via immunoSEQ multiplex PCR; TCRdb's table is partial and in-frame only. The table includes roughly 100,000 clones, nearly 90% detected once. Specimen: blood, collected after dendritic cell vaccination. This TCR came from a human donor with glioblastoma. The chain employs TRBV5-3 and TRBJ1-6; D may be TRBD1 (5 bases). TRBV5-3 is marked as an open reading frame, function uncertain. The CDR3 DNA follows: TGTGCCAGATTGGGGAGGAGACGCAGGGTGAGCTCCTATAATTCACCCCTCCACTTT. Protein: CARLGRRRRVSSYNSPLHF.